The subject of this entry is one TCR beta chain. As handled by the study authors: Amplification with reference gene primers provided the estimates of nucleated cell counts. Profiled with immunoSEQ multiplex PCR; TCRdb holds only in-frame clones, not every one. V and J calls and clone size are given by that table; D and trimming were obtained from the DNA. This table holds about 70,000 clones, around 80% found once. The data stem from a study of blood T cell repertoires in COVID-19. Turning to the study itself: Acute-phase and convalescent COVID-19 samples originated in the United States, Italy and Spain. PBMCs, B-cell-depleted T cells, or T cells provided the cDNA or gDNA that made up the material.

The V end was cut by 1 base, the J end by 5 bases, with 9 bases between. CDR3 length: 14 amino acids. Germline assignment: CDR1 SGHDT and CDR2 YYEEEE. Input material: peripheral blood. This TCR was recovered from a woman older than 75 with acute or convalescent COVID-19. The V gene is TRBV5-6, the J gene TRBJ2-2; the D gene is possibly TRBD2 (5 bases). The CDR3 DNA sequence: TGTGCCAGCAGCTTGAGAGGGAGTACCGGGGAGCTGTTTTTT. This sequence encodes CASSLRGSTGELFF.